This T cell receptor beta chain was found in a study of shared T cell receptors in the human thymus. Using immunoSEQ multiplex PCR, the repertoire was profiled, and TCRdb retains in-frame clones only, with some absent. The sample yields 550,000 to 800,000 clones, 70% to 90% seen once. The V gene end was trimmed by 3 bases and the J gene end by 6 bases; junction bases not matched to a gene: 13. Germline-derived CDR1 and CDR2 are MDHEN and SYDVKM. This CDR3 spans 16 amino acids. The sample was also reused in another study, on human thymus T cells. According to that study: Donation was from healthy Finnish infants who were having corrective surgery that addressed congenital heart defects. Resections removed during corrective heart surgery provided the thymus tissue used. Blood and thymic repertoires both appeared biased in V and J gene usage. Related research described strongly overlapping thymic repertoires in unrelated people.

This rearrangement joins TRBV28 to TRBJ1-2; 7 nucleotides align to TRBD1. This TCR came from a girl in the first two years of life with a congenital heart defect. The material sequenced was thymocytes. DNA for the CDR3: TGTGCCAGCAGTTTCCCCCCGGGTAGGAGGGGGCATGGCTACACCTTC. Protein sequence: CASSFPPGRRGHGYTF.